The sequence of this T cell receptor (beta chain) was determined in a study of T cell responses to AZD1222 COVID-19 vaccine (dated by TCRdb to the early 2020s). Regarding the complete study: TCR sequencing covered 233 trial participants: 200 to 220 given two doses of AZD1222 and 26 given two doses of MenACWY control vaccine. Trial participants were enrolled by age into 18-55, 56-69 and 70-plus year subgroups, with about 150, 28 and 57 TCR-sequenced participants respectively. Overall study outcomes, separate from this receptor: The vaccine-associated CD4 TCRs covered the entire spike protein, and the dominant responses fell in regions 160-218 and 743-854. After two AZD1222 doses, spike-specific TCR breadth and depth were significantly higher than at day 0 and than in MenACWY recipients. No day 14 peak-response samples were available, so repertoires were characterized only after the peak T cell response. In the small 56-69-year group, the increase in depth fell short of significance, most likely because of low power. Only five to seven AZD1222 recipients were SARS-CoV-2 seropositive at baseline, limiting conclusions about previously exposed vaccinees. Reportedly, almost half of the unique spike-specific TCRs recognized epitopes lying outside the regions that are mutated in the B.1.351 and B.1.1.7 variants. Participants were mostly white British, with more females than males. The authors suggested clonal diversity may have been underestimated.

Sequences LGHDT (CDR1) and YNNKEL (CDR2) are obtained from the germline V gene (reference sequence). The cysteine opens and the phenylalanine closes a CDR3 of 13 amino acids. Of all the DNA, just the CDR3 is kept, 39 bases in frame from base 1. V sheds 1 base and J sheds 4 bases, leaving 6 bases between their ends. The CDR3 regions of human TCRbeta chains were analyzed by immunosequencing. The authors processed their data as follows. Repertoire TCRs were checked for matches against a reference library of SARS-CoV-2-specific TCRs that had been generated using the MIRA antigen-specificity platform. Breadth was defined as the fraction of unique TCRs that were SARS-CoV-2-associated, and depth was defined as the fraction of total T cells that were SARS-CoV-2-associated. Each spike-specific TCR was assigned to its reactive spike region and to a CD4 or CD8 class using the MIRA data. Log10-transformed breadth and depth values were compared by one-way ANOVA with Sidak's multiple comparisons tests. Here the immuneACCESS table is served through TCRdb, limited to in-frame sequences with V and J called. Missing clones are a known gap in these copies; in checked studies unresolved V genes cover under half, and the rest lacks a known reason. The D gene and trimming were derived from the DNA, and the V and J assignments and clone size from that table. In all, the sample holds over 8,000 clones, and roughly 90% of those were seen once. The ten largest clones represent under 8% of the sample.

Notes on this clone: Its antigen has not been determined. No base qualities exist here, and no much larger clone lies one base off it.

The time point label corresponds to: about 28 days (+/-7) after the second vaccine dose. Because spike-specific TCR depth and breadth did not differ between the two schedules, AZD1222 recipients who got a second dose at roughly 4 weeks were pooled with those who got a second dose at roughly 12 weeks. Vaccinee samples came from UK trials COV001 and COV002, including a single-blind randomized controlled phase 2/3 trial of AZD1222 (ChAdOx1 nCoV-19) in healthy adults. Trial participant PBMC samples were collected at day 0 and day 28 after the second dose for TCRbeta chain sequencing. Material: peripheral blood, obtained 28 days after the second AZD1222 dose. The sequence is built from TRBV3-1 (or the pseudogene TRBV3-2) and TRBJ2-3; no D segment can be confidently identified. This clonotype was sampled from an adult who received the AZD1222 COVID-19 vaccine. The CDR3 here reads CASSQAEADTQYF. The bases read TGTGCCAGCAGCCAAGCTGAGGCAGATACGCAGTATTTT.